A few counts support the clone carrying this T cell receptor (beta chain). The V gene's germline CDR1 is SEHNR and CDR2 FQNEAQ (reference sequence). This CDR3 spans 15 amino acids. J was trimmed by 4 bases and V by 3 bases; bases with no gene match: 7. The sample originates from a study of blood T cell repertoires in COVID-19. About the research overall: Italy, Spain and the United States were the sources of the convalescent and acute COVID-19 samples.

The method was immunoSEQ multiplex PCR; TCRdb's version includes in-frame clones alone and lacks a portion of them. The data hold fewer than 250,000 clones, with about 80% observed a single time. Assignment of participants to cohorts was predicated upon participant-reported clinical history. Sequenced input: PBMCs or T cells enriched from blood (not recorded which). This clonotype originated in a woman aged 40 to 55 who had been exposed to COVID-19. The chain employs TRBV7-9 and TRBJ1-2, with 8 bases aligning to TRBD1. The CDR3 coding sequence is TGTGCCAGCAGCTTTCTCGGACAGGGCACCTATGGCTACACCTTC. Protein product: CASSFLGQGTYGYTF.